Listed below are T cell receptor beta chains from one sample, sequenced in a study of blood T cell repertoires in COVID-19. TCRdb's copy holds only in-frame clones and misses some; the assay was immunoSEQ multiplex PCR. This sample has 150,000 to 200,000 clones, with approximately 85% found just once. Sequencing was done on a sample of peripheral blood. The receptors shown here come from a woman in her fifties or sixties with COVID-19, enrolled during active disease. The CDR3 runs from the conserved cysteine through the conserved F or W. The D gene is left open where the match is weak. Size is stated for part of the rows, as once, few or many counts, or as a class when the clone is expanded.

j_call d_call clone_size v_call cdr3_aa cdr3_nt
TRBJ2-7 . . TRBV4-2 CASSQVVTGGTYEQYF TGTGCCAGCAGCCAAGTTGTAACAGGCGGAACCTACGAGCAGTACTTC
TRBJ1-4 . . TRBV6-6 CAGRGRRDEKLFF TGTGCCGGCCGGGGGAGACGCGATGAAAAACTGTTTTTT
TRBJ1-2 TRBD1 . TRBV19 CASRTGTANPLSTF TGTGCCAGTAGGACCGGGACAGCCAACCCTCTAAGCACCTTC
TRBJ2-3 TRBD2 . TRBV27 CASSFSSGGTDTQYF TGTGCCAGCAGTTTTTCTAGCGGGGGCACAGATACGCAGTATTTT
TRBJ2-7 TRBD1 . TRBV15 CATSLGQGKSYEQYF TGTGCCACCAGCCTGGGACAGGGGAAGTCCTACGAGCAGTACTTC
TRBJ2-5 TRBD2 few TRBV2 CASREGAGEETQYF TGTGCCAGCAGAGAAGGTGCGGGGGAAGAGACCCAGTACTTC
TRBJ2-1 TRBD2 . TRBV4-2 CASSQDFGTSGGVYNEQFF TGTGCCAGCAGCCAAGATTTCGGGACTAGCGGGGGGGTCTACAATGAGCAGTTCTTC
TRBJ1-5 . . TRBV9 CASSKEQGQPQHF TGTGCCAGCAGCAAAGAACAGGGCCAGCCCCAGCATTTT
TRBJ1-1 TRBD1 . TRBV27 CASSPLGQGTSEAFF TGTGCCAGCAGTCCATTGGGACAGGGAACCTCTGAAGCTTTCTTT
TRBJ2-1 TRBD1 . TRBV13 CASSSGQGAIDEQFF TGTGCCAGCAGCTCGGGACAGGGGGCAATCGATGAGCAGTTCTTC
TRBJ2-1 TRBD2 . TRBV29-1 CSVEGLAGTYNEQFF TGCAGCGTTGAAGGCCTAGCGGGGACCTACAATGAGCAGTTCTTC
TRBJ1-3 TRBD1 . TRBV19 CASRRQGASGNTIYF TGTGCCAGTAGAAGACAGGGGGCTTCTGGAAACACCATATATTTT
TRBJ1-1 . . TRBV5-4 CASSFPGLEGTEAFF TGTGCCAGCAGCTTCCCCGGGCTGGAGGGGACTGAAGCTTTCTTT
TRBJ1-2 TRBD1 . TRBV6-5 CASSYSPPDRAYGYTF TGTGCCAGCAGTTACTCACCTCCAGACAGGGCCTATGGCTACACCTTC
TRBJ1-2 . . TRBV14 CASSPGGGNYGYTF TGTGCCAGCAGCCCCGGGGGGGGCAACTATGGCTACACCTTC
TRBJ1-1 . . TRBV5-1 CASSMGGPGTEAFF TGCGCCAGCAGCATGGGGGGGCCAGGTACTGAAGCTTTCTTT
TRBJ1-2 TRBD1 many TRBV28 CASSPMGVGQGTYGYTF TGTGCCAGCAGCCCAATGGGAGTGGGACAGGGAACTTATGGCTACACCTTC
TRBJ2-2 TRBD2 . TRBV27 CASSLLAGGYTGELFF TGTGCCAGCAGTTTACTAGCGGGGGGGTACACCGGGGAGCTGTTTTTT
TRBJ1-6 TRBD1 . TRBV10-1 CASSPTGQGSNSPLHF TGCGCCAGCAGTCCCACGGGACAGGGGAGTAATTCACCCCTCCACTTT
TRBJ2-1 . . TRBV28 CASTSPGVSYNEQFF TGTGCCAGCACCTCCCCCGGGGTATCTTACAATGAGCAGTTCTTC
TRBJ2-1 TRBD1 . TRBV3-1/TRBV3-2 CASSHQDRAGSYNEQFF TGTGCCAGCAGCCACCAGGACAGGGCCGGCTCCTACAATGAGCAGTTCTTC
TRBJ1-2 TRBD1 . TRBV28 CASSYIPGQVNYGYTF TGTGCCAGCAGTTACATCCCCGGACAGGTTAACTATGGCTACACCTTC
TRBJ1-1 . . TRBV6-5 CASSYSIVREGTEAFF TGTGCCAGCAGTTACTCGATAGTCAGGGAGGGGACTGAAGCTTTCTTT
TRBJ2-7 TRBD2 . TRBV18 CASSTKRGGSYEQYF TGTGCCAGCTCAACGAAGCGGGGGGGCTCCTACGAGCAGTACTTC
TRBJ1-2 . . TRBV7-9 CASSPQGPDYGYTF TGTGCCAGCAGCCCACAGGGTCCTGACTATGGCTACACCTTC
TRBJ1-5 TRBD1 few TRBV6-6 CASSYSDRGQPQHF TGTGCCAGCAGTTACTCGGACAGGGGACAGCCCCAGCATTTT
TRBJ2-7 TRBD2 . TRBV19 CASSIERGHYEQYF TGTGCCAGTAGTATTGAGCGGGGGCACTACGAGCAGTACTTC
TRBJ2-1 TRBD1 . TRBV7-9 CASSSPGTAYNEQFF TGTGCCAGCAGCTCCCCCGGGACAGCTTACAATGAGCAGTTCTTC
TRBJ2-7 . . TRBV6-5 CASRRSGRIHEQYF TGTGCCAGCAGGAGGTCAGGGAGGATCCACGAGCAGTACTTC
TRBJ2-7 TRBD1 . TRBV6-4 CAGRDRDYEQYF TGTGCCGGACGGGACAGGGACTACGAGCAGTACTTC
TRBJ1-3 TRBD1 . TRBV7-2 CASSLQDRAGNTIYF TGTGCCAGCAGCTTACAGGACAGGGCTGGAAACACCATATATTTT
TRBJ1-2 . . TRBV6-5 CASRGGAGYTF TGTGCCAGCAGGGGGGGGGCCGGCTACACCTTC
TRBJ2-7 TRBD2 . TRBV10-3 CAINGGASYEQYF TGTGCCATCAACGGGGGGGCCTCCTACGAGCAGTACTTC
TRBJ2-7 TRBD1 . TRBV6-2/TRBV6-3 CASSYGDSGSYEQYF TGTGCCAGCAGTTACGGGGACAGTGGGTCCTACGAGCAGTACTTC
TRBJ1-5 . . TRBV12-3/TRBV12-4 CASSPRGGKPQHF TGTGCCAGCAGCCCACGGGGGGGCAAGCCCCAGCATTTT
TRBJ2-7 TRBD1 . TRBV3-1/TRBV3-2 CASSHRDRLTYEQYF TGTGCCAGCAGCCACCGGGACAGGCTTACCTACGAGCAGTACTTC
TRBJ1-2 . . TRBV11-2 CASSLRGIGYTF TGTGCCAGCAGCTTACGGGGGATTGGCTACACCTTC
TRBJ2-5 TRBD2 . TRBV7-6 CASSALAGTAGGTQYF TGTGCCAGCAGCGCACTAGCGGGGACCGCCGGGGGGACCCAGTACTTC
TRBJ2-5 . . TRBV6-2/TRBV6-3 CASSYVGEGTQYF TGTGCCAGCAGTTACGTCGGGGAAGGGACCCAGTACTTC
TRBJ2-3 . . TRBV19 CASTFSDRTDTQYF TGTGCCAGTACCTTTAGCGACCGCACAGATACGCAGTATTTT
TRBJ1-1 . . TRBV7-9 CASSLSTTEAFF TGTGCCAGCAGCTTGAGTACGACTGAAGCTTTCTTT
TRBJ2-3 . . TRBV2 CASSEKTDTDTQYF TGTGCCAGCAGTGAAAAGACAGACACAGATACGCAGTATTTT
TRBJ1-2 TRBD1 . TRBV27 CASSPWTGSLDGYTF TGTGCCAGCAGTCCATGGACAGGAAGCCTTGATGGCTACACCTTC
TRBJ1-1 . . TRBV19 CASSSDVSRGKRTEAFF TGTGCCAGTAGTTCCGACGTCTCCAGGGGAAAGAGGACTGAAGCTTTCTTT
TRBJ2-2 TRBD1 . TRBV5-5 CASSWGTGRTGELFF TGTGCCAGCAGCTGGGGGACAGGGCGCACCGGGGAGCTGTTTTTT
TRBJ2-2 TRBD1 . TRBV3-1/TRBV3-2 CASSQEGQGKTGELFF TGTGCCAGCAGCCAGGAGGGACAGGGTAAAACCGGGGAGCTGTTTTTT
TRBJ2-3 . . TRBV5-5 CASTLDWIVDTQYF TGTGCCAGCACCCTGGACTGGATTGTGGATACGCAGTATTTT
TRBJ2-5 . . TRBV13 CASSFGQPGETQYF TGTGCCAGCAGCTTTGGACAGCCCGGGGAGACCCAGTACTTC